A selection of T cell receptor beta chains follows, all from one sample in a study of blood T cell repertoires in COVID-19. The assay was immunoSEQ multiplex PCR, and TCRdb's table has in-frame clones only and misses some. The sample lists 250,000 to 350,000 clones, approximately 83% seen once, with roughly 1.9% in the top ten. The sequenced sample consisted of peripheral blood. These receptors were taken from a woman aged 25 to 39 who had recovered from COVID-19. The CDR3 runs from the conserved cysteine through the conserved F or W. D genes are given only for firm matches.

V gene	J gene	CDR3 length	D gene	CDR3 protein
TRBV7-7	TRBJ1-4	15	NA	CASSFTTGSAEKLFF
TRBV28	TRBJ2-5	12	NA	CASSPGEETQYF
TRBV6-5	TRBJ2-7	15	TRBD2	CASSYGEGSGYEQYF
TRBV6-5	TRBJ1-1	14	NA	CASGRTGKSGEAFF
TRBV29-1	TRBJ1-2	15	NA	CSVPSQAVINYGYTF
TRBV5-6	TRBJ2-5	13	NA	CASSSSGGETQYF
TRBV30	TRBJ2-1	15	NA	CAWEGALSSYNEQFF
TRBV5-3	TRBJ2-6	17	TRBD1	CARTSRDRRSGANVLTF
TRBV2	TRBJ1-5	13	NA	CASRGDSNQPQHF
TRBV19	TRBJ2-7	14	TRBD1	CASSAGTGFFEQYF
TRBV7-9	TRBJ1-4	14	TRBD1	CASSSRDRVEKLFF
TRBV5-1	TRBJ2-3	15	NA	CASSAQGTSTDTQYF
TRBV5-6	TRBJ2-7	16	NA	CASRNRWTTGTYEQYF
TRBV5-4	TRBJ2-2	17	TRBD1	CASSPTPGQGYTGELFF
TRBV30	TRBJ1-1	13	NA	CAWSDDMGTEAFF
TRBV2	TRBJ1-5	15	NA	CASSEASNSNQPQHF
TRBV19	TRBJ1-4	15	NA	CASVAGVESNEKLFF
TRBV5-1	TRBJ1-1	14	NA	CASSRGQSDTEAFF
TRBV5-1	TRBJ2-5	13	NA	CASSSVGRETQYF
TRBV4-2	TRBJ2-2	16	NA	CASSQDRQANTGELFF
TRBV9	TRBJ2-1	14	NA	CASSGEPTRLEQFF
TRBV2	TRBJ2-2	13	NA	CASQLRNTGELFF
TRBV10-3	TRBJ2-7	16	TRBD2	CAISESTSGRAYEQYF
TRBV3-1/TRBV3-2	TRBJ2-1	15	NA	CASSQDLQSYNEQFF
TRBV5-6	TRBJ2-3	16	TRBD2	CASSNTGTSVADTQYF
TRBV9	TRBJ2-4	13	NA	CASSVWGGDIQYF
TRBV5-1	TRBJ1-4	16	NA	CASSPVLTGGSEKLFF
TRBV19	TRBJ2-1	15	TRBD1	CASSRGQGASNEQFF
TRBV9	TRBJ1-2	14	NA	CASSVSGENYGYTF
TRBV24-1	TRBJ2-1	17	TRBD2	CATSRTSGSSSYNEQFF
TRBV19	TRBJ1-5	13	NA	CATSVQGNQPQHF
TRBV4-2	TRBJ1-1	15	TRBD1	CASSARDRMNTEAFF
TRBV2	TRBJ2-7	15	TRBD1	CASSRTGSLSYEQYF
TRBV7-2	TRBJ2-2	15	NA	CASSLAAGKGGELFF
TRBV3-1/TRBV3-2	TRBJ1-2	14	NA	CASSVDPRGYGYTF
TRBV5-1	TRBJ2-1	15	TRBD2	CASSQGLAGLNEQFF
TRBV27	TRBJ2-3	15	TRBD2	CASSLAGGPTDTQYF
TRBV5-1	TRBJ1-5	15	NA	CASSLGQGKNQPQHF
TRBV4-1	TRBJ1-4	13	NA	CASSQVAGEKLFF
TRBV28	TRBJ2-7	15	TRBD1	CASGGQGQSSYEQYF
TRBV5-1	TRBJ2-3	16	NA	CASSLARTDTTDTQYF
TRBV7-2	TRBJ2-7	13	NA	CASSDGRGSEQYF